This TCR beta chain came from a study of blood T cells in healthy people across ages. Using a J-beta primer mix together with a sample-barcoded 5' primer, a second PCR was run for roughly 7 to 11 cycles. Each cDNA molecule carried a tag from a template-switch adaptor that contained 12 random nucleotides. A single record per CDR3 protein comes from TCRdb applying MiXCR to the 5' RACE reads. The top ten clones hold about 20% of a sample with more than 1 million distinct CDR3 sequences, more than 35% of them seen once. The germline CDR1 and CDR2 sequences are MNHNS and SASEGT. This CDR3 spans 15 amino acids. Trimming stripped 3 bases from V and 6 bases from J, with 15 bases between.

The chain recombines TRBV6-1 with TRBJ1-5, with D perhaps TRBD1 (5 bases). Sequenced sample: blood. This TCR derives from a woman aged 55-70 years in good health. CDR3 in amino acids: CASSEGGGWPQPQHF. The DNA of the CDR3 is TGTGCCAGCAGTGAGGGCGGGGGTTGGCCTCAGCCCCAGCATTTT.